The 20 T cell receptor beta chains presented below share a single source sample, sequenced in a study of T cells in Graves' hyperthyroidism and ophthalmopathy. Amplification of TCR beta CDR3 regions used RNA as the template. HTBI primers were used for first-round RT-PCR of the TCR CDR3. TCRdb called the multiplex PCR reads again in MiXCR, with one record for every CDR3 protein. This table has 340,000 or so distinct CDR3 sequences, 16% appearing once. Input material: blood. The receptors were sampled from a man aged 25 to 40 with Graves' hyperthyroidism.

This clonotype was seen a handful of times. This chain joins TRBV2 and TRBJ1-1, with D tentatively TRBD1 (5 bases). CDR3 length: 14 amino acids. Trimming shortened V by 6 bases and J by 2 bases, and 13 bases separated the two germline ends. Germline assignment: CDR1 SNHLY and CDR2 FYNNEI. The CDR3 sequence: CASSVSRGNTEAFF. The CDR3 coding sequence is TGTGCCAGCAGCGTCTCTAGGGGAAACACTGAAGCTTTCTTT. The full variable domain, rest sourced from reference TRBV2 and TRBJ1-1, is EPEVTQTPSHQVTQMGQEVILRCVPISNHLYFYWYRQILGQKVEFLVSFYNNEISEKSEIFDDQFSVERPDGSNFTLKIRSTKLEDSAMYFCASSVSRGNTEAFFGQGTRLTVV.

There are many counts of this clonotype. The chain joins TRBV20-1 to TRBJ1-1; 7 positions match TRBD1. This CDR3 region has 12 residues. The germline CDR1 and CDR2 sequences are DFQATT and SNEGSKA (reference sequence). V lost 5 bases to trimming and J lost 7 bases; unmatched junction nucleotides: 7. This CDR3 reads CSAETGRGEAFF. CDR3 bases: TGCAGTGCTGAGACAGGGAGGGGTGAAGCTTTCTTT.

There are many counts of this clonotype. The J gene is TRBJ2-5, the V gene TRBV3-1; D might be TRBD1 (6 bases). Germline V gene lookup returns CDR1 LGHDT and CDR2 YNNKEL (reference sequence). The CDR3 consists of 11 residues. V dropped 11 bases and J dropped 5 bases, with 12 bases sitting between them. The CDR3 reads CAPSQGETQYF. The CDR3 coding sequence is TGTGCCCCAAGCCAGGGGGAGACCCAGTACTTC.

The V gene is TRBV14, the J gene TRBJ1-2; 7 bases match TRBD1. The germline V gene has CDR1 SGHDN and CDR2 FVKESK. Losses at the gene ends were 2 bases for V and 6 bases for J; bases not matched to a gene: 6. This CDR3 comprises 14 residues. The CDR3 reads CASSQFRGADGYTF. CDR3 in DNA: TGTGCCAGCAGCCAATTCAGGGGGGCGGATGGCTACACCTTC.

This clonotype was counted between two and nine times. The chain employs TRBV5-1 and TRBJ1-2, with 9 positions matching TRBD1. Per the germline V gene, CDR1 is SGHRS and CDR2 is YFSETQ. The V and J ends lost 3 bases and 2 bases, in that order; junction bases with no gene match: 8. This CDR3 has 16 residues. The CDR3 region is CASSYPGQGSNYGYTF. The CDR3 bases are TGCGCCAGCAGCTACCCGGGACAGGGATCCAACTATGGCTACACCTTC.

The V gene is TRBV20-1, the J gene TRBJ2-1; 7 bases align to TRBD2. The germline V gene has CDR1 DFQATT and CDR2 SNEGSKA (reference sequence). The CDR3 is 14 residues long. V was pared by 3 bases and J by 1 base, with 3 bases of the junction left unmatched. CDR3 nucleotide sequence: TGCAGTGCTAGGGGGGAGGGATCCTACAATGAGCAGTTCTTC. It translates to CSARGEGSYNEQFF.

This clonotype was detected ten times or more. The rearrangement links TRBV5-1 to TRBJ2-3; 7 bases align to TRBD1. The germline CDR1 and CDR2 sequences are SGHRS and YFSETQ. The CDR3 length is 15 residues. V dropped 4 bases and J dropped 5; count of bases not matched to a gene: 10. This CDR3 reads CASSQRTGQEDTQYF. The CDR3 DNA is TGCGCCAGCAGCCAAAGAACAGGACAGGAAGATACGCAGTATTTT.

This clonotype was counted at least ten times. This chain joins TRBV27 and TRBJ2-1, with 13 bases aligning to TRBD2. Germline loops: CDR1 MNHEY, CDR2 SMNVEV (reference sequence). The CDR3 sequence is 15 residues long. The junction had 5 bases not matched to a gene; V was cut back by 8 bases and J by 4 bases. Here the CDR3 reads CASLGLAGAYNEQFF. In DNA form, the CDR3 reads TGTGCCAGCCTAGGACTAGCGGGAGCATACAATGAGCAGTTCTTC.

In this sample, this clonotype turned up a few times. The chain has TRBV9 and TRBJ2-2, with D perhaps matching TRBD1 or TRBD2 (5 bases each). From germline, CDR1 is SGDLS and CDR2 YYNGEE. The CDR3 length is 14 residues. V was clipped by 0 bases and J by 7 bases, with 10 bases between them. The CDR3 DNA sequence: TGTGCCAGCAGCGTAGTGCTTGGGGGCGGGGAGCTGTTTTTT. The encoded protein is CASSVVLGGGELFF.

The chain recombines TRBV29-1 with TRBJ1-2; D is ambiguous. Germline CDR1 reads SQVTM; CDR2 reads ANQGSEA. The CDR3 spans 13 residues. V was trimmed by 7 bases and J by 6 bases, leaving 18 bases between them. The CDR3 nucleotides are TGCAGCGCCGGCGGGGAAGGCTTTGATGGCTACACCTTC. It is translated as CSAGGEGFDGYTF. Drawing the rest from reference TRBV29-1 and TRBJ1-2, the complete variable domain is SAVISQKPSRDICQRGTSLTIQCQVDSQVTMMFWYRQQPGQSLTLIATANQGSEATYESGFVIDKFPISRPNLTFSTLTVSNMSPEDSSIYLCSAGGEGFDGYTFGSGTRLTVV.

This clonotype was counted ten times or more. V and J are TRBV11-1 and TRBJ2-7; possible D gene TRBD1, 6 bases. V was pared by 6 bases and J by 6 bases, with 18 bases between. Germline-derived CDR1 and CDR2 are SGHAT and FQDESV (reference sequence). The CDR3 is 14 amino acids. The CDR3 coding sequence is TGTGCCAGCAGGGCCCAGGGGCCGGTCGGCGAGCAGTACTTC. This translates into CASRAQGPVGEQYF.

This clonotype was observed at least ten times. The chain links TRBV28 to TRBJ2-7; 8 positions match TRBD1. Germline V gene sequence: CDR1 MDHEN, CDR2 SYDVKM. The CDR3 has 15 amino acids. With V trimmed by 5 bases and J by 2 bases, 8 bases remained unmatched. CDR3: CASSLTGTGTYEQYF. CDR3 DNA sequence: TGTGCCAGCAGTCTCACCGGGACAGGCACCTACGAGCAGTACTTC.

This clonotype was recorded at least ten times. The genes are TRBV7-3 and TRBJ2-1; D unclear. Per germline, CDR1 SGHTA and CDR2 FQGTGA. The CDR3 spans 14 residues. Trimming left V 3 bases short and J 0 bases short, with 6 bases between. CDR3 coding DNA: TGTGCCAGCAGCTTCCGACCCTCCTACAATGAGCAGTTCTTC. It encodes CASSFRPSYNEQFF.

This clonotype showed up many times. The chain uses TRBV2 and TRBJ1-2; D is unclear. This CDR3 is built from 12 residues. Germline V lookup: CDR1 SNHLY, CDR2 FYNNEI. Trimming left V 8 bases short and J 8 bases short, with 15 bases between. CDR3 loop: CASGVGYQGYTF. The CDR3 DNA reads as TGTGCCAGCGGAGTTGGGTATCAGGGCTACACCTTC.

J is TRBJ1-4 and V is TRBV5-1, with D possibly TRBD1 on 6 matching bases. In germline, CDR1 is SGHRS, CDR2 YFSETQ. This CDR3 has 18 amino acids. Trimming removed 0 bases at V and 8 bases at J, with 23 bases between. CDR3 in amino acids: CASSLVVVAGQRTEKLFF. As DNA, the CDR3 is TGCGCCAGCAGCTTGGTGGTCGTGGCGGGACAACGGACCGAAAAACTGTTTTTT.

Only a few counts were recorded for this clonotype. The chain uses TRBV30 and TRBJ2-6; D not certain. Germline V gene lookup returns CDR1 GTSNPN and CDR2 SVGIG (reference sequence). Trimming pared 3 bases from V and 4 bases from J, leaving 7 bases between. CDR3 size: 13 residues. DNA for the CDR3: TGTGCCTGGAGATTGGGGGGGGCCAACGTCCTGACTTTC. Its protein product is CAWRLGGANVLTF.

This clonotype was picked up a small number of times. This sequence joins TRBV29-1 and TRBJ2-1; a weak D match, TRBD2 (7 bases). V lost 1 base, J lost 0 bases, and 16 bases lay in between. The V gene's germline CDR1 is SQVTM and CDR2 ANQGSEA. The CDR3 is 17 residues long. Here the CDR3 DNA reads TGCAGCGTTGAAGGTAGGAGGGGGGGAGACTCCTACAATGAGCAGTTCTTC. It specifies CSVEGRRGGDSYNEQFF.

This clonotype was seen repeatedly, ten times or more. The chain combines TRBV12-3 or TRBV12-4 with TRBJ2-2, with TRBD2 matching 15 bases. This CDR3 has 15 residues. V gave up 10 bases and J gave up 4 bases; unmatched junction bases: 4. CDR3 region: CATRTSGRGTGELFF. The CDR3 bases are TGTGCCACCAGGACTAGCGGGAGGGGCACCGGGGAGCTGTTTTTT.

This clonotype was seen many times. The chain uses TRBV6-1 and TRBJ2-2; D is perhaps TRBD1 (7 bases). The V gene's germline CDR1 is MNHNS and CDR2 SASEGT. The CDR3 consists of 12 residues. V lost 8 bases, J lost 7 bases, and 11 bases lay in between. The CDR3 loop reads CASRRDSGELFF. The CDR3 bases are TGTGCCAGCCGGAGGGACAGCGGGGAGCTGTTTTTT.

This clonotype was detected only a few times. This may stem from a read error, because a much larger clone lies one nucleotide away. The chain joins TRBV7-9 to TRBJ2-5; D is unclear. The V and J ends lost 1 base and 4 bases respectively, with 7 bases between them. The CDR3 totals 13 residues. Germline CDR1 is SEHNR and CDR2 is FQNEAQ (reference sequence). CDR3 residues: CASSLGIGETQYF. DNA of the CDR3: TGTGCCAGCAGCTTAGGCATTGGAGAGACCCAGTACTTC.